The clone carrying this T cell receptor beta chain was seen repeatedly, ten times or more. Its antigen is as yet unknown. Germline CDR1 SGHRS, CDR2 YFSETQ. The CDR3 is made up of 16 amino acids. With 6 bases removed from V and 14 bases from J, the gap between germline ends came to 29 bases. This specimen comes from a study of T-cell reconstitution after alpha-beta-depleted transplantation in children. The study's findings and limits: Reportedly, alpha-beta T cells present about two months post-transplant originated from several hundred expanded clones of graft origin. Among T cells one year after transplant, newly produced cells accounted for most counts and diversity.

This sample's TCRbeta library carried unique molecular identifier barcodes. TCRdb re-analysed the PCR reads in MiXCR, keeping a single row per CDR3 protein. The profile covers 200,000 to 250,000 distinct CDR3 sequences, with approximately 11% appearing a single time and 28% taken by the ten largest. This sequence was found in a child in the first two years of life with acute myeloid leukemia, due to receive a stem cell transplant. The chain couples TRBV5-1 to TRBJ1-4, with D possibly TRBD1 on 5 matching bases. Sequencing was performed on PBMCs, taken before TCRalphabeta/CD19-depleted stem cell transplant. In nucleotides, the CDR3 is TGCGCCAGCACGAGGGGAACCTTAGGGGACGCAAAGCCTCTGTTTTTT. This gives the protein CASTRGTLGDAKPLFF.